This note documents a single T cell receptor beta chain sequence. The antigen remains undetermined. Sequenced by immunoSEQ multiplex PCR; TCRdb stores in-frame clones only, minus some. The sample includes a few million clones, over 85% seen only once; the top ten take more than 0.12%. The data were taken from a study of shared clonotypes between healthy human individuals. There are 13 residues in the CDR3. V lost 7 bases and J 5 bases, leaving 11 bases between the germline ends. In germline, CDR1 is MNHNY, CDR2 SVGAGI (reference sequence). Whole-study results and caveats: A limitation of the genetic and exposure-history diversity represented arose from few donors. On the whole, naive subsets had larger estimated richness than memory subsets had. Shared across a few donors were roughly 5% of the naive CD4 clonotypes.

The sample consisted of naive CD4+ T cells sorted from blood. Specified subset: CD45RA+ positively selected. The clonotype originates from a man aged 18 to 29 in good health. J is TRBJ2-2 and V is TRBV6-6; D remains ambiguous. This CDR3 is CASTQVVTGELFF. The CDR3 nucleotides are TGTGCCAGCACCCAGGTGGTTACCGGGGAGCTGTTTTTT.